This T cell receptor (beta chain) was sequenced during a study of T cell changes during pregnancy in multiple sclerosis (dated by TCRdb to the late 2010s). The study in broad terms: The study looked at changes in the T cell repertoire across pregnancy in women with multiple sclerosis.

From the cysteine up to the phenylalanine, the CDR3 has a length of 17 residues. Left in the record is the CDR3 DNA by itself, 51 bases read in frame from the first base. The germline V gene (reference sequence) yields MNHEY for CDR1 and SMNVEV for CDR2. V is cut back by 0 bases and J by 5 bases, with 11 bases in the junction unmatched. The library relied on the immunoSEQ multiplex PCR assay. As stored in TCRdb, this immuneACCESS dataset retains in-frame rearrangements with V and J assigned. A fraction of the clones does not appear; measured against another copy, unresolved V genes explain less than half of the discrepancy, and the remainder lacks a known reason. This sample holds about 20,000 clones; about 88% were observed only once. The ten largest account for around 19% of the sample. On this clone: This clone's antigen is unknown. Base qualities are not provided; no much larger clone lies one nucleotide away.

Here the sequenced sample was CD8+ T cells from peripheral blood mononuclear cells, taken after pregnancy. The chain employs TRBV27 and TRBJ2-5; TRBD1 matches 8 bases in the middle. The receptor was isolated from a female donor in good health, enrolled as a control in a pregnancy study. The encoded CDR3 is CASSLSATGGPGETQYF. The nucleotide sequence reads TGTGCCAGCAGTTTATCGGCTACAGGGGGGCCCGGCGAGACCCAGTACTTC.